Below, 8 T cell receptor beta chains from the same sample are listed, as sequenced in a study of T cells in Graves' hyperthyroidism and ophthalmopathy. Amplification of TCR beta CDR3 regions was performed using RNA transcripts as template. Primed by the HTBI set, a first-round RT-PCR was run on the TCR CDR3. From the multiplex PCR reads, TCRdb called clonotypes with MiXCR, one entry per CDR3 protein. The sample yields over 250,000 distinct CDR3 sequences, around a quarter seen once. What was sequenced was blood. The receptors were gathered from a middle-aged man with Graves' hyperthyroidism that later progressed to Graves' ophthalmopathy.

Many counts were recorded for this clonotype. The V and J genes are TRBV12-3 or TRBV12-4 and TRBJ1-5; possibly TRBD1 for D (5 bases). Trimming removed 3 bases from V and 6 bases from J, with 12 bases in between. The CDR3 totals 14 residues. DNA for the CDR3: TGTGCCAGCAGTTTCGCAGGGTGGGGTCAGCCCCAGCATTTT. It specifies CASSFAGWGQPQHF.

The table lists this clonotype with many counts. The rearrangement joins TRBV20-1 to TRBJ1-2; D is perhaps TRBD1 (6 bases). Between the trimmed V and J ends, which lost 6 bases and 9 bases, there was a span of 17 bases. This CDR3 comprises 12 residues. Germline CDR1 and CDR2: DFQATT and SNEGSKA (reference sequence). CDR3 residues: CSAPGQFPSYTF. The CDR3 DNA follows: TGCAGTGCACCGGGACAATTCCCAAGCTACACCTTC.

This clonotype showed up just a few times. V gene TRBV6-1 combines with J gene TRBJ2-7; D might be TRBD1 (6 bases). Germline assignment: CDR1 MNHNS and CDR2 SASEGT. V was shortened by 6 bases and J by 0 bases, with 12 bases between the two germline ends. The CDR3 contains 14 residues. CDR3: CASRRGQSSYEQYF. In DNA, the CDR3 is TGTGCCAGCAGGAGAGGACAGAGCTCCTACGAGCAGTACTTC.

This clonotype was counted ten times or more. This chain connects TRBV5-6 to TRBJ2-2; 14 bases line up with TRBD2. Germline V CDR1 and CDR2: SGHDT, YYEEEE. The trim removed 4 bases at V and 5 bases at J, leaving 4 bases unmatched. This CDR3 comprises 16 residues. In DNA, the CDR3 is TGTGCCAGCAGCCAGGGGACTAGCGGGAGTACCGGGGAGCTGTTTTTT. Its translation is CASSQGTSGSTGELFF.

The table lists this clonotype with many counts. The V and J genes are TRBV2 and TRBJ1-1, with a possible D match to TRBD1 (5 bases). Trimming removed 5 bases from V and 11 bases from J, with 12 bases in between. CDR3 length: 11 amino acids. Germline V lookup: CDR1 SNHLY, CDR2 FYNNEI. The CDR3 region has the DNA TGTGCCAGCAGTAACCGGGACGGTGCTTTCTTT. Amino acid sequence: CASSNRDGAFF. Full variable domain (remainder filled in from reference TRBV2 and TRBJ1-1): EPEVTQTPSHQVTQMGQEVILRCVPISNHLYFYWYRQILGQKVEFLVSFYNNEISEKSEIFDDQFSVERPDGSNFTLKIRSTKLEDSAMYFCASSNRDGAFFGQGTRLTVV.

In its sample, this clonotype was seen many times. This sequence joins TRBV7-2 and TRBJ1-1; D is unclear. The CDR3 loop spans 14 amino acids. Germline V gene lookup returns CDR1 SGHTA and CDR2 FQGNSA. Trimming pared 1 base from V and 0 bases from J, leaving 6 bases between. The chain's CDR3 is CASSLGHMNTEAFF. The CDR3, as DNA: TGTGCCAGCAGCTTAGGACACATGAACACTGAAGCTTTCTTT. Full variable domain (rest looked up from reference TRBV7-2 and TRBJ1-1): GAGVSQSPSNKVTEKGKDVELRCDPISGHTALYWYRQSLGQGLEFLIYFQGNSAPDKSGLPSDRFSAERTGGSVSTLTIQRTQQEDSAVYLCASSLGHMNTEAFFGQGTRLTVV.

J is TRBJ1-5 and V is TRBV6-1; D is uncertain. The V end lost 6 bases, the J end lost 5 bases, and 11 bases lay between the germline ends. Per the germline V gene, CDR1 is MNHNS and CDR2 is SASEGT. This CDR3 comprises 13 residues. CDR3 sequence reads: CASRSFLDQPQHF. The DNA for the CDR3 is TGTGCCAGCAGGTCCTTCTTGGATCAGCCCCAGCATTTT.

This clonotype came up many times. The CDR3 reads CASSPPGLNTEAFF. For the CDR3, the DNA is TGTGCCAGCTCACCACCAGGGTTGAACACTGAAGCTTTCTTT. The chain employs TRBV18 and TRBJ1-1; D unresolved. The CDR3 runs 14 residues. From germline, CDR1 is KGHSH and CDR2 LQKENI. V was pared by 0 bases and J by 0 bases, with 5 bases between.